Listed below are T cell receptor beta chains from one sample, sequenced in a study of response to subunit inactivated influenza vaccine. TCRdb re-called the RT-PCR reads with MiXCR, one entry per CDR3 protein. The sample contains about 540,000 distinct CDR3 sequences, roughly 25% of which appear only once. The sample also formed part of further work on T cells expressing NK-cell markers.

Sequenced here: CD4+ T cells sorted from PBMCs, sampled 11 to 12 days after vaccination. The receptors here all came from a man aged 50 or older who received an inactivated influenza vaccine. Both conserved end residues are part of each CDR3. A D gene is named only where the DNA matches it firmly. Only some rows state a clone size, as once, few, many or a class for expanded clones.

-	TRBJ1-2	TRBV20-1	-	CSASLWKNYGYTF	TGCAGTGCTAGTCTTTGGAAAAACTATGGCTACACCTTC
-	TRBJ2-3	TRBV5-1	-	CASSLATETDTQYF	TGCGCCAGCAGCTTGGCTACAGAAACAGATACGCAGTATTTT
-	TRBJ2-7	TRBV4-1	-	CASSHPQGGDYEQYF	TGCGCCAGCAGCCACCCCCAGGGGGGTGACTACGAGCAGTACTTC
-	TRBJ1-6	TRBV12-3/TRBV12-4	-	CASSLGYPNSPLHF	TGTGCCAGCAGTTTGGGGTATCCCAATTCACCCCTCCACTTT
-	TRBJ1-2	TRBV20-1	-	CSARLQDPGDYGYSF	TGCAGTGCTAGATTACAGGATCCGGGAGACTATGGCTACTCCTTC
few	TRBJ1-5	TRBV20-1	-	CSARRPGSGQPQHF	TGCAGTGCTAGAAGGCCCGGGTCCGGTCAGCCCCAGCATTTT
few	TRBJ2-7	TRBV18	TRBD1	CASSPRGQDSYEQYF	TGTGCCAGCTCACCCAGGGGACAGGACTCCTACGAGCAGTACTTC
few	TRBJ2-5	TRBV7-2	-	CASSRAGSRETQYF	TGTGCCAGCAGCAGAGCAGGTAGCCGGGAGACCCAGTACTTC
many	TRBJ2-3	TRBV7-8	-	CASSFDRDTQYF	TGTGCCAGCAGCTTCGACAGAGATACGCAGTATTTT
-	TRBJ2-7	TRBV28	TRBD2	CASSSLGEGSSYEQYF	TGTGCCAGCAGTTCTCTAGGGGAGGGTTCCTCCTACGAGCAGTACTTC
-	TRBJ2-1	TRBV7-9	-	CASSLESGSGEQFF	TGTGCCAGCAGCTTAGAATCTGGCTCAGGAGAGCAGTTCTTC
-	TRBJ2-3	TRBV11-2	TRBD2	CASTLGSSGSNLYF	TGTGCCAGCACCCTAGGGTCTAGCGGGAGTAATCTGTATTTT
-	TRBJ2-1	TRBV4-3	-	CASSQGAGKGVNEQFF	TGCGCCAGCAGCCAAGGGGCGGGGAAGGGGGTCAATGAGCAGTTCTTC
few	TRBJ2-7	TRBV10-3	-	CAISESNRRVSSYEQYF	TGTGCCATCAGTGAGTCGAATAGGCGGGTTAGCAGCTACGAGCAGTACTTC
few	TRBJ1-6	TRBV6-2/TRBV6-3	-	CASSYQRSSRSPLHF	TGTGCCAGCAGTTACCAGCGGAGCAGCCGCTCACCCCTCCACTTT
-	TRBJ2-2	TRBV4-2	-	CASSQEPQRAMGGELFF	TGTGCCAGCAGCCAAGAACCTCAGCGGGCCATGGGCGGGGAGCTGTTTTTT
-	TRBJ2-5	TRBV7-2	TRBD1	CASSRDRGPETQYF	TGTGCCAGCAGCCGGGACAGGGGTCCAGAGACCCAGTACTTC
many	TRBJ2-1	TRBV7-2	TRBD2	CASSLDASGPYNEQFF	TGTGCCAGCAGCTTAGATGCTAGCGGACCCTACAATGAGCAGTTCTTC
few	TRBJ2-1	TRBV7-7	-	CASSLAETVNEQFF	TGTGCTAGCAGCTTAGCGGAGACAGTCAATGAGCAGTTCTTC
-	TRBJ1-3	TRBV9	-	CASSVDGNTIYF	TGTGCCAGCAGCGTAGACGGAAACACCATATATTTT
-	TRBJ2-1	TRBV6-2/TRBV6-3	-	CASSSQPTYNEQFF	TGTGCCAGCAGTAGTCAGCCCACCTACAATGAGCAGTTCTTC
-	TRBJ2-6	TRBV14	-	CASSLPGIGANVLTF	TGTGCCAGCAGCCTCCCGGGGATTGGGGCCAACGTCCTGACTTTC
few	TRBJ2-1	TRBV3-1	TRBD2	CASSQTGTSVWDEQFF	TGTGCCAGCAGCCAAACCGGGACTAGCGTCTGGGATGAGCAGTTCTTC
few	TRBJ2-1	TRBV2	TRBD2	CASKPAGGPSEQFF	TGTGCCAGCAAACCAGCGGGAGGGCCTAGTGAGCAGTTCTTC
few	TRBJ1-5	TRBV6-2/TRBV6-3	-	CAVKGSRGNQPQHF	TGTGCCGTCAAGGGGAGCAGGGGCAATCAGCCCCAGCATTTT
few	TRBJ2-5	TRBV7-2	-	CASRRDPQETQYF	TGTGCCAGCAGACGGGACCCTCAAGAGACCCAGTACTTC
-	TRBJ1-5	TRBV6-2/TRBV6-3	TRBD1	CASSYGDSQPQHF	TGTGCCAGCAGTTACGGGGACAGTCAGCCCCAGCATTTT
-	TRBJ2-6	TRBV5-1	-	CASSFQAFSSGANVLTF	TGCGCCAGCAGCTTTCAGGCTTTCAGCTCTGGGGCCAACGTCCTGACTTTC
-	TRBJ1-3	TRBV28	TRBD1	CASSLFKTGSSGNTIYF	TGTGCCAGCAGTTTATTTAAGACAGGGAGCTCTGGAAACACCATATATTTT
few	TRBJ2-5	TRBV18	-	CASSPPGREGETQYF	TGTGCCAGCTCACCACCGGGCCGAGAAGGGGAGACCCAGTACTTC
-	TRBJ1-1	TRBV4-3	-	CASRRRGASEAFF	TGCGCCAGCAGACGGAGGGGGGCTTCTGAAGCTTTCTTT
-	TRBJ2-7	TRBV18	TRBD1	CASSPPTGEKEQYF	TGTGCCAGCTCACCACCTACAGGGGAGAAGGAGCAGTACTTC
-	TRBJ2-7	TRBV2	-	CASRFRGSSYEQYF	TGTGCCAGCCGGTTCCGGGGCAGCTCCTACGAGCAGTACTTC
-	TRBJ1-2	TRBV7-2	TRBD1	CASSPDRRWYGYTF	TGTGCCAGCAGCCCGGACAGGAGGTGGTATGGCTACACCTTC
few	TRBJ2-1	TRBV25-1	TRBD1	CASSGGDRALYNEQFF	TGTGCCAGCAGTGGAGGGGACAGGGCGCTCTACAATGAGCAGTTCTTC
few	TRBJ1-1	TRBV29-1	-	CSGGTQNTEAFF	TGCAGCGGCGGGACACAGAACACTGAAGCTTTCTTT
many	TRBJ1-1	TRBV12-3/TRBV12-4	-	CASSLASLGGREAFF	TGTGCCAGCAGTTTAGCGTCCTTGGGGGGGCGCGAAGCTTTCTTT
few	TRBJ2-7	TRBV7-2	-	CASSLAHPYEQYF	TGTGCCAGCAGCTTAGCACACCCCTACGAGCAGTACTTC
-	TRBJ2-3	TRBV20-1	-	CSWTSGMTDTQYF	TGCAGCTGGACCAGCGGAATGACAGATACGCAGTATTTT
few	TRBJ2-7	TRBV5-6	-	CASSPRNSYEQYF	TGTGCCAGCAGCCCACGGAACTCCTACGAGCAGTACTTC
-	TRBJ2-4	TRBV6-1	-	CASRRDTKNIQYF	TGTGCCAGCAGACGGGACACCAAAAACATTCAGTACTTC
-	TRBJ1-6	TRBV20-1	TRBD1	CSARAPGQGFYNSPLHF	TGCAGTGCTAGAGCCCCGGGACAGGGGTTTTATAATTCACCCCTCCACTTT
-	TRBJ2-1	TRBV20-1	-	CSAMRAGASNEQFF	TGCAGTGCTATGAGGGCCGGGGCCTCGAATGAGCAGTTCTTC
-	TRBJ2-5	TRBV20-1	-	CSARSRRDVQETQYF	TGCAGTGCTAGATCTCGCCGGGACGTACAAGAGACCCAGTACTTC
few	TRBJ1-1	TRBV10-3	-	CAISESGGADTEAFF	TGTGCCATCAGTGAGTCTGGAGGGGCTGACACTGAAGCTTTCTTT
few	TRBJ2-1	TRBV6-1	TRBD2	CASTAGGLLEQFF	TGTGCCAGCACTGCGGGAGGGCTTCTTGAGCAGTTCTTC
few	TRBJ1-5	TRBV7-2	-	CASSSRDSNQPQHF	TGTGCCAGCAGCTCCCGGGACAGCAATCAGCCCCAGCATTTT
-	TRBJ2-5	TRBV7-2	-	CASSYTGPGTQYF	TGTGCCAGCAGCTATACAGGTCCTGGGACCCAGTACTTC
few	TRBJ2-1	TRBV28	TRBD1	CASSSRDRGLNNEQFF	TGTGCCAGCAGTTCCCGGGACAGGGGGCTCAACAATGAGCAGTTCTTC
many	TRBJ2-7	TRBV13	-	CASSLRDGNYEQYF	TGTGCCAGCAGCCTTAGGGACGGGAACTACGAGCAGTACTTC
-	TRBJ2-4	TRBV7-9	-	CASSLNVLAKNIQYF	TGTGCCAGCAGCCTTAATGTACTAGCCAAAAACATTCAGTACTTC
once	TRBJ2-1	TRBV7-2	TRBD2	CASSFLTSANEQFF	TGTGCCAGCAGCTTTCTCACTAGCGCGAATGAGCAGTTCTTC
-	TRBJ2-5	TRBV20-1	TRBD2	CSAVVAGLKETQYF	TGCAGTGCGGTAGTAGCGGGGCTTAAAGAGACCCAGTACTTC
few	TRBJ2-7	TRBV29-1	-	CSVGRQPYEQYF	TGCAGCGTTGGCCGGCAGCCCTACGAGCAGTACTTC